This T cell receptor beta chain appears in the sequencing data of a study of cytomegalovirus exposure and HLA in healthy donors. Overall study results and limits: Most TCR beta V segments were productive about 90% or about 30% of the time in an earlier analysis. Most TCR sequences were rare, but some public TCRs occurred in many donors.

This CDR3 is built from 14 residues. Germline lookup yields CDR1 SEHNR and CDR2 FQNEAQ (reference sequence). V dropped 4 bases and J dropped 7; count of bases not matched to a gene: 7. Worth noting for this clone: What it binds is unknown.

The PCR was carried out with 60 Vbeta primers and 13 Jbeta primers. Clones were sequenced by immunoSEQ multiplex PCR, and TCRdb holds only the in-frame ones, with some missing. The table has about 100,000 clones, more than 60% seen once. The receptor was isolated from a woman aged 18-35 years in good health and CMV-seropositive. The chain employs TRBV7-9 and TRBJ2-1; the match to TRBD1 covers 7 bases. The sequencing sample was made of PBMCs. The DNA of the CDR3 is TGTGCCAGCAGCTCTAAAGACAGGGTTAATGAGCAGTTCTTC. It is translated as CASSSKDRVNEQFF.